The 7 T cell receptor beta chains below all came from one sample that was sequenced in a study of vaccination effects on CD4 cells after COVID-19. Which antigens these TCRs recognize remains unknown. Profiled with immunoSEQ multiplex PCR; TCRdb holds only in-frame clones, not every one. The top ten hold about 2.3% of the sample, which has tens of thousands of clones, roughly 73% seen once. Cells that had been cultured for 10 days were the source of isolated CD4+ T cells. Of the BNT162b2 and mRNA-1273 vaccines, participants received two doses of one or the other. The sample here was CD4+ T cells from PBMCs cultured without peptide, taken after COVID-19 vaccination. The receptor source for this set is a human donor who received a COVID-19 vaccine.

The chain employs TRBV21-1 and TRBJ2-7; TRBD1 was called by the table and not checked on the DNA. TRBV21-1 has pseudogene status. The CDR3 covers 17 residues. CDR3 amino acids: CASSKESGRGSSYEQYV. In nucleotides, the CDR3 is TGTGCCAGCAGCAAAGAGTCTGGCAGGGGCAGCTCCTACGAGCAGTACGTC.

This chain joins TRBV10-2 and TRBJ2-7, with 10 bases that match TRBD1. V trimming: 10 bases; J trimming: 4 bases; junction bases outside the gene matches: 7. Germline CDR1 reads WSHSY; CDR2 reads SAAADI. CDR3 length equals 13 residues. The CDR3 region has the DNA TGCGCCACCTCCGGGACAGGGGTTTACGAGCAGTACGTC. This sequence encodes CATSGTGVYEQYV.

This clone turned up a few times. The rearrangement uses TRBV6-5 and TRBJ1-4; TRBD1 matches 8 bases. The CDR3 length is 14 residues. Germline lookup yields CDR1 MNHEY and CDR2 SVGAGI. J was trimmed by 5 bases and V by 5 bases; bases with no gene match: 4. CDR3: CASSTRTGNEKLFF. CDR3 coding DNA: TGTGCCAGCAGTACTCGGACAGGGAATGAAAAACTGTTTTTT.

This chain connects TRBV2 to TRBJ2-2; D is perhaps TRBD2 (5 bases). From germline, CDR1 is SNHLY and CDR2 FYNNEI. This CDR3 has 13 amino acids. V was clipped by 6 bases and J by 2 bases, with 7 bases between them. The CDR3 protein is CASSGVNTGELFF. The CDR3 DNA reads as TGTGCCAGCAGCGGGGTAAACACCGGGGAGCTGTTTTTT.

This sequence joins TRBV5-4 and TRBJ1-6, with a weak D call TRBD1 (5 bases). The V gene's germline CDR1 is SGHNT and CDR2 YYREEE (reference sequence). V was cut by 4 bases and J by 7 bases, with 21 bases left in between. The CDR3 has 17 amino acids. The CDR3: CASSLVGRGYWNSPLHF. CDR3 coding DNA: TGTGCCAGCAGCCTGGTGGGACGCGGCTATTGGAATTCACCCCTCCACTTT.

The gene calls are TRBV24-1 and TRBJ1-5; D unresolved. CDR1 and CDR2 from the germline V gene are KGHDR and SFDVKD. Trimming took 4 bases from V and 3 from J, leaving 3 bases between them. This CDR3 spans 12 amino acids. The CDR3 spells CATSEHNQPQHF. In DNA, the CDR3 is TGTGCCACCAGTGAACACAATCAGCCCCAGCATTTT.

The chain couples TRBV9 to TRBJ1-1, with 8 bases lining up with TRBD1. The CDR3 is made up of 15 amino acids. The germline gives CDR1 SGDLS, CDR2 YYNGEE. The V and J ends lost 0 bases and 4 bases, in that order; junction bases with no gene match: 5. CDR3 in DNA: TGTGCCAGCAGCGTAGAGCAGGGGGCGGGCACTGAAGCTTTCTTT. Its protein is CASSVEQGAGTEAFF.